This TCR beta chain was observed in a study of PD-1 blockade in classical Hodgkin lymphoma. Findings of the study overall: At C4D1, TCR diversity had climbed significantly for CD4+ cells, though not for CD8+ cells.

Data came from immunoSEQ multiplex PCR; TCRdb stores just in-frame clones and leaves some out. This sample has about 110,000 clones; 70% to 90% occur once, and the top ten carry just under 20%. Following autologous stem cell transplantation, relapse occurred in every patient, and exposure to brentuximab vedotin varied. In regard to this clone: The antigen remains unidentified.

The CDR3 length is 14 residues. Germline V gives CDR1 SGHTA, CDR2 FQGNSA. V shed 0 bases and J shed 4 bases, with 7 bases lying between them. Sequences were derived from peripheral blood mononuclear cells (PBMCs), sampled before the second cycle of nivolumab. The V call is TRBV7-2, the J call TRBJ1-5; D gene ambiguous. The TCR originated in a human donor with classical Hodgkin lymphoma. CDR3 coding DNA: TGTGCCAGCAGCTTAGCTGCCCATAATCAGCCCCAGCATTTT. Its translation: CASSLAAHNQPQHF. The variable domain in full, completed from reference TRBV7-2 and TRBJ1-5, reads GAGVSQSPSNKVTEKGKDVELRCDPISGHTALYWYRQSLGQGLEFLIYFQGNSAPDKSGLPSDRFSAERTGGSVSTLTIQRTQQEDSAVYLCASSLAAHNQPQHFGDGTRLSIL.